A selection of T cell receptor beta chains follows, all from one sample in a study of T cell responses to AZD1222 COVID-19 vaccine. The data were produced by immunoSEQ multiplex PCR, yet TCRdb's version contains in-frame clones alone and is incomplete. The sample holds roughly 150,000 clones, 90% seen once. This sample comprised peripheral blood, obtained 28 days after the second AZD1222 dose. These receptor sequences come from an adult who received the AZD1222 COVID-19 vaccine. CDR3s include the opening cysteine and the closing phenylalanine or tryptophan. Each record gives: J gene, clone size, V gene, CDR3 length, D gene, CDR3 DNA, CDR3 protein. D genes are given only for firm matches. Clone size is stated in some rows and not others, as once, few, many or a class when expanded.

J gene: TRBJ2-1; clone size: .; V gene: TRBV4-1; CDR3 length: 17; D gene: .; CDR3 DNA: TGCGCCAGCAGCCAACTTCTGGGGGGCGGGGTGGTCAATGAGCAGTTCTTC; CDR3 protein: CASSQLLGGGVVNEQFF
J gene: TRBJ2-1; clone size: few; V gene: TRBV7-2; CDR3 length: 16; D gene: TRBD2; CDR3 DNA: TGTGCCAGCAGCTTAGCAGCGGGGAATATCTACAATGAGCAGTTCTTC; CDR3 protein: CASSLAAGNIYNEQFF
J gene: TRBJ2-7; clone size: .; V gene: TRBV7-9; CDR3 length: 14; D gene: .; CDR3 DNA: TGTGCCAGCAGCTTAGAGCAGTTCTCCTACGAGCAGTACTTC; CDR3 protein: CASSLEQFSYEQYF
J gene: TRBJ2-6; clone size: .; V gene: TRBV12-5; CDR3 length: 15; D gene: .; CDR3 DNA: TGTGCTAGTGGTTTTGGGAGATCTGGGGCCAACGTCCTGACTTTC; CDR3 protein: CASGFGRSGANVLTF
J gene: TRBJ2-3; clone size: .; V gene: TRBV19; CDR3 length: 15; D gene: TRBD1; CDR3 DNA: TGTGCCAGTAGTAGGACAGGGGCTGGCACAGATACGCAGTATTTT; CDR3 protein: CASSRTGAGTDTQYF
J gene: TRBJ1-2; clone size: .; V gene: TRBV30; CDR3 length: 12; D gene: TRBD1; CDR3 DNA: TGTGCCTGGGCCTCAGGGGGCTATGGCTACACCTTC; CDR3 protein: CAWASGGYGYTF
J gene: TRBJ2-1; clone size: .; V gene: TRBV2; CDR3 length: 17; D gene: TRBD2; CDR3 DNA: TGTGCCAGCAGTGAATTTGGAGGAACTAGCGGGATCAATGAGCAGTTCTTC; CDR3 protein: CASSEFGGTSGINEQFF
J gene: TRBJ1-5; clone size: .; V gene: TRBV6-5; CDR3 length: 13; D gene: .; CDR3 DNA: TGTGCCAGCAGTCCAGAGGGGAATCAGCCCCAGCATTTT; CDR3 protein: CASSPEGNQPQHF
J gene: TRBJ1-2; clone size: .; V gene: TRBV6-6; CDR3 length: 16; D gene: .; CDR3 DNA: TGTGCCAGCAGTTTCCCGGGCCGGGGGCAAGTCTATGGCTACACCTTC; CDR3 protein: CASSFPGRGQVYGYTF
J gene: TRBJ1-5; clone size: .; V gene: TRBV6-1; CDR3 length: 16; D gene: TRBD1; CDR3 DNA: TGTGCCAGCAGTGCCAGGGAGGGGGCGTCGGGGCAGCCCCAGCATTTT; CDR3 protein: CASSAREGASGQPQHF
J gene: TRBJ2-1; clone size: .; V gene: TRBV5-4; CDR3 length: 12; D gene: .; CDR3 DNA: TGTGCCAGCAGCCGTGGGGGGAATGAGCAGTTCTTC; CDR3 protein: CASSRGGNEQFF
J gene: TRBJ2-5; clone size: .; V gene: TRBV7-7; CDR3 length: 15; D gene: TRBD1; CDR3 DNA: TGTGCTAGCAGTAACGCCGGGACAGGGGAAGAGACCCAGTACTTC; CDR3 protein: CASSNAGTGEETQYF
J gene: TRBJ2-2; clone size: .; V gene: TRBV19; CDR3 length: 14; D gene: .; CDR3 DNA: TGTGCCAGTAAGGGCCAGCTGAACACCGGGGAGCTGTTTTTT; CDR3 protein: CASKGQLNTGELFF
J gene: TRBJ2-7; clone size: .; V gene: TRBV23-1; CDR3 length: 14; D gene: .; CDR3 DNA: TGCGCCAGCAGCCCTCAGCGGTACTCCTACGAGCAGTACTTC; CDR3 protein: CASSPQRYSYEQYF
J gene: TRBJ2-6; clone size: once; V gene: TRBV18; CDR3 length: 19; D gene: .; CDR3 DNA: TGTGCCAGCTCACAGAACCGGGACATTGGACTCTCTGGGGCCAACGTCCTGACTTTC; CDR3 protein: CASSQNRDIGLSGANVLTF